These 7 T cell receptor beta chains came from one sample sequenced in a study of lymphopenia after photon versus proton radiotherapy. Clones were read by immunoSEQ multiplex PCR, and TCRdb kept only the in-frame ones, dropping some. Of about 58,000 clones in the sample, roughly 80% were seen once. The material sequenced was peripheral blood, taken from a patient treated with proton-based radiotherapy. All receptors come from a man in his 60s with pancreatic cancer.

The chain combines TRBV5-8 with TRBJ2-1; D call uncertain. Trimming shortened V by 0 bases and J by 6 bases, and 19 bases separated the two germline ends. This CDR3 spans 17 amino acids. Per germline, CDR1 SGHTS and CDR2 YDEGEE. This chain's CDR3 is CASSLVVLRTAPNEQFF. CDR3 coding DNA: TGTGCCAGCAGCTTGGTAGTATTGCGGACCGCCCCCAATGAGCAGTTCTTC.

The chain has TRBV5-1 and TRBJ2-1; TRBD1 or TRBD2 may be the D gene (6 bases each). Trimming took 1 base from V and 6 from J, leaving 14 bases between them. Germline values: CDR1 SGHRS, CDR2 YFSETQ. The CDR3 contains 15 residues. The chain's CDR3 is CASSLSLRGVNEQFF. In DNA form, the CDR3 reads TGCGCCAGCAGCTTGAGTCTTAGGGGGGTCAATGAGCAGTTCTTC. The whole variable domain, remainder taken from reference TRBV5-1 and TRBJ2-1, is KAGVTQTPRYLIKTRGQQVTLSCSPISGHRSVSWYQQTPGQGLQFLFEYFSETQRNKGNFPGRFSGRQFSNSRSEMNVSTLELGDSALYLCASSLSLRGVNEQFFGPGTRLTVL.

The chain employs TRBV28 and TRBJ1-1; the match to TRBD1 covers 7 bases. Per germline, CDR1 MDHEN and CDR2 SYDVKM. The trim removed 6 bases at V and 5 bases at J, leaving 12 bases unmatched. CDR3 length equals 15 residues. CDR3 sequence: CASSRHQGGRTEAFF. For the CDR3, the DNA is TGTGCCAGCAGCCGACACCAGGGGGGTAGGACTGAAGCTTTCTTT.

This chain joins TRBV18 and TRBJ2-3; 9 positions match TRBD1. The germline V gene encodes CDR1 KGHSH and CDR2 LQKENI. The CDR3 has 16 amino acids. V lost 0 bases to trimming and J lost 4 bases; unmatched junction nucleotides: 5. The CDR3 reads CASSPPGQGYPDTQYF. The CDR3 DNA follows: TGTGCCAGCTCACCACCGGGACAGGGTTATCCAGATACGCAGTATTTT.

This clone was recorded a few times. This chain's CDR3 is CAISESTGQPQHF. CDR3 DNA sequence: TGTGCCATCAGTGAGTCTACTGGTCAGCCCCAGCATTTT. V and J are TRBV10-3 and TRBJ1-5; the D is unclear. V dropped 0 bases and J dropped 6 bases, with 6 bases sitting between them. The CDR3 is made up of 13 amino acids. Germline V gives CDR1 ENHRY, CDR2 SYGVKD.

V is TRBV27 and J is TRBJ2-3; D is possibly TRBD1 or TRBD2 (5 bases each). Germline V lookup: CDR1 MNHEY, CDR2 SMNVEV (reference sequence). The CDR3 length is 14 residues. V was shortened by 3 bases and J by 1 base, with 8 bases between the two germline ends. The CDR3 DNA reads as TGTGCCAGCAGTTTGTTGGGGGGCACAGATACGCAGTATTTT. This encodes CASSLLGGTDTQYF.

This chain joins TRBV6-4 and TRBJ2-1; TRBD2 matches at 8 bases. Germline V gene data show CDR1 as MRHNA and CDR2 as SNTAGT. CDR3 length equals 15 residues. With 5 bases clipped from V and 4 bases from J, the junction kept 7 bases outside the gene matches. The CDR3, as DNA: TGTGCCAGCAGTCCCAGCGGGAGAGGGTACAATGAGCAGTTCTTC. Translating it yields CASSPSGRGYNEQFF.